This T cell receptor (beta chain) was retrieved from a study of shared clonotypes between healthy human individuals. Study conclusions and caveats: Sample collection involved blood only; tissue repertoires are likely different.

V lost 0 bases and J 6 bases, leaving 15 bases between the germline ends. The CDR3 consists of 15 residues. Germline assignment: CDR1 MNHEY and CDR2 SVGAGI. The protocol was immunoSEQ multiplex PCR, while the TCRdb copy is restricted to in-frame clones and leaves out a portion. The sample lists some 530,000 clones; around 85% were seen once. All donors were Caucasian adults living in Nashville, Tennessee. As to this clone: Antigen specificity is unknown.

The chain uses TRBV6-5 and TRBJ2-7, with D tentatively TRBD2 (5 bases). Material: PBMCs. This TCR derives from a woman aged 35 to 49 in good health. Some clones in this sample may be carry-over from other donors' samples. The CDR3 coding sequence is TGTGCCAGCAGTTACTCTTGGTCCCCGGGATCCGAGCAGTACTTC. As protein: CASSYSWSPGSEQYF.